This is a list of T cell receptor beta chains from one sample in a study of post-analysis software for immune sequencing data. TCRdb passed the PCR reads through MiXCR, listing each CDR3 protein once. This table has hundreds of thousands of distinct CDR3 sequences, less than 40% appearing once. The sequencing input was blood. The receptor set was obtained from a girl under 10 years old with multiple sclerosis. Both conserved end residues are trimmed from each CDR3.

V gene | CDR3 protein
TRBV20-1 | SARDTAGTNTGELF
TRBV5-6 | ASSLQPGTLNTEAF
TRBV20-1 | SALTGGPYEQY
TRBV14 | ASSQVAGQETQY
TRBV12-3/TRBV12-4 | ASSFLGGIGADAQY
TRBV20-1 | SARTVGRMVPYEQY
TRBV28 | ASSLSGNGYT
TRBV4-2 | ASSQDAAGGSTQY
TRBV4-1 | ASSQDGTGMGEAF
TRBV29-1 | SVESGGPGGTQY
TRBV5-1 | ASSRTGGSYGYT
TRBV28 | ASSFALGETQY
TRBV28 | ASSYQPDQETQY
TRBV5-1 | ASSSAGGVAAF
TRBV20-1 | SALAYAGQY
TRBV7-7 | ASSLAVWDEQY
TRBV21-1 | ASSKLSEEY
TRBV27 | ASARLAGFVNEQF
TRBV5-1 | ASSLRGGISNT
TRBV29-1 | SVGPGVRTEAF
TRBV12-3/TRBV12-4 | ASSLTRTGELF
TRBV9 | ASSLSSGSMYEQY
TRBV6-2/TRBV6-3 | ASGVYNEQF
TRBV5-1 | TSSLGEAVFYNEQF
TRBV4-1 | ASSHSPSYEQY
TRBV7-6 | ASSLGQLSQQETQY
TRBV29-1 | SVAGRVGGEQF
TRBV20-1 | SARDRAGVSTDTQY
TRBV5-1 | ASSYQIGRSSGYT
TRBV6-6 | ASSWGQISGANVLT
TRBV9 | ASSARGRRNTEAF
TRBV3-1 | ASSQRRGKDEQY
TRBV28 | ASTSGGSGVVQPQH
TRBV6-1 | AGRGGRRFGYT
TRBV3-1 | ASSQVRAKNIQY
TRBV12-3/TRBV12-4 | ASSLIALSGGGAF
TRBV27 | ASSFPQGANYGYT
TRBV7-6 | ASSPSWTGGETDTQY
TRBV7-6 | ASSARLAVYYEQY
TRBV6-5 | ASRHRDITDTQY
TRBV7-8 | ASSLSSGGEYEQY
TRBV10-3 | AISENAQALF